Shown below are 8 T cell receptor beta chains from a single sample sequenced in a study of T cells after yellow fever vaccination. TCRdb processed the 5' RACE reads anew with MiXCR; each CDR3 protein has one entry. Here the sample spans about 22,000 distinct CDR3 sequences, 5.2% being singletons. The starting material was PBMCs, either bulk or a sorted T-cell subset (CD4+, CD8+, memory, or dextramer-sorted; not recorded which), obtained about 49 days after the first yellow fever vaccination. Every receptor here comes from a man younger than 35 who received the YFV17D yellow fever vaccine.

This clonotype has a count of ten or more. The chain employs TRBV5-5 and TRBJ2-4; no reliable D call. The length of the CDR3 is 14 residues. Per the germline V gene, CDR1 is SGHKS and CDR2 is YYEKEE (reference sequence). V dropped 2 bases and J dropped 4 bases, with 10 bases sitting between them. The CDR3, as DNA: TGTGCCAGCAGCTTAGACTCCCCGAAAAACATTCAGTACTTC. Amino acid sequence: CASSLDSPKNIQYF.

This clonotype has at least ten counts. The chain is built from TRBV5-1 and TRBJ2-3; D unclear. Germline V lookup: CDR1 SGHRS, CDR2 YFSETQ. The CDR3 has 14 amino acids. Trimming removed 4 bases at V and 1 base at J, with 10 bases between. This CDR3 reads CASSPNQGTDTQYF. The CDR3 DNA follows: TGCGCCAGCAGCCCTAACCAAGGCACAGATACGCAGTATTTT.

This clonotype came up many times. The chain recombines TRBV4-1 with TRBJ1-6; a weak D match, TRBD1 (6 bases). V gave up 6 bases and J gave up 9 bases, with 12 bases separating them. The germline V gene encodes CDR1 MGHRA and CDR2 YSYEKL. The CDR3 contains 13 residues. DNA for the CDR3: TGCGCCAGCAGGGAGGGGGGCCGTTCACCCCTCCACTTT. Amino acids: CASREGGRSPLHF.

A word on this clonotype: A much larger clone sits a single nucleotide away, making a read error possible. The chain's CDR3 is CATSQRQGAFYGYTF. In DNA form, the CDR3 reads TGTGCCACCAGCCAGCGACAGGGTGCCTTCTATGGCTACACCTTC. The chain combines TRBV3-1 with TRBJ1-2; 7 positions match TRBD1. CDR1 and CDR2 (germline): LGHDT, YNNKEL (reference sequence). This CDR3 spans 15 amino acids.

In its sample, this clonotype was seen many times. This rearrangement joins TRBV6-5 to TRBJ2-7; tentative D call: TRBD2 (5 bases). The CDR3 spans 15 residues. Looked up from germline, CDR1 is MNHEY and CDR2 is SVGAGI. V lost 0 bases and J lost 0, with 9 bases in between. The DNA for the CDR3 is TGTGCCAGCAGTTACTCGCTGGGAGCCTCCTACGAGCAGTACTTC. Amino acids: CASSYSLGASYEQYF.

There are many counts of this clonotype. The chain joins TRBV2 to TRBJ1-6, with unresolved D. This CDR3 has 17 residues. Germline assignment: CDR1 SNHLY and CDR2 FYNNEI. The V end was cut by 10 bases, the J end by 6 bases, with 25 bases between. CDR3 in DNA: TGTGCCACCCTAATTGGGTCCGCCCGGGCACCTAATTCACCCCTCCACTTT. Residues: CATLIGSARAPNSPLHF.

The sample holds many counts of this clonotype. This sequence joins TRBV12-3 or TRBV12-4 and TRBJ1-3, with TRBD1 as a possible D gene (5 bases). V was shortened by 2 bases and J by 3 bases, with 11 bases between the two germline ends. The CDR3 totals 15 residues. CDR3 region: CASSLQTAGGNTIYF. DNA of the CDR3: TGTGCCAGCAGTTTACAGACAGCGGGTGGAAACACCATATATTTT.

This clonotype was observed many times. The chain is built from TRBV5-1 and TRBJ2-1, with TRBD2 identical over 13 bases. J lost 0 bases, V lost 4 bases, and 7 bases had no gene match. CDR3 length equals 18 residues. CDR1 and CDR2 (germline): SGHRS, YFSETQ. CDR3 protein: CASSQGTSGVGSYNEQFF. The CDR3 bases are TGCGCCAGCAGCCAGGGGACTAGCGGGGTCGGCTCCTACAATGAGCAGTTCTTC.